Included here is one T cell receptor (beta chain) sequence, with context. Its specificity is not known. These data come from a study of T cell responses to AZD1222 COVID-19 vaccine. Profiled with immunoSEQ multiplex PCR; TCRdb holds only in-frame clones, not every one. The data hold about 67,000 clones, with around 84% observed a single time. Study observations and caveats: Reportedly, close to half of spike-specific TCRs are directed against unmutated variant regions. Regions 160-218 and 743-854 dominated among vaccine-associated CD4 TCRs spanning spike. Among those given AZD1222, only 6 or 7 were seropositive at baseline.

The TCR comes from an adult in good health. The source was peripheral blood, collected on day 0 of AZD1222 vaccination.

The CDR3 sequence: CASSRSGRAHSTDTQYF. The CDR3 DNA reads as TGTGCCAGCAGCCGTAGCGGGAGGGCCCATAGCACAGATACGCAGTATTTT. The chain is built from TRBV3-1 (or the pseudogene TRBV3-2) and TRBJ2-3; 11 nucleotides match TRBD2. Germline V lookup: CDR1 LGHDT, CDR2 YNNKEL (reference sequence). This CDR3 has 17 amino acids. With 4 bases clipped from V and 0 bases from J, the junction kept 6 bases outside the gene matches.